The clone carrying this T cell receptor (beta chain) was seen many times. Its cognate antigen is unknown. This sample is part of a study of CD8+CD57+ T cells in acquired aplastic anemia. The patients chosen for sequencing had shown expansion of CD8+CD57+ cells (detected by flow cytometry). Patients, without exception, had severe acquired aplastic anemia. Study-wide results and caveats: Between patients and controls, CD8+ Simpson's diversity did not vary significantly. Fewer than 35 shared CD8+ CDR3s appeared highly expressed within patients' immunodominant clones.

In germline, CDR1 is LNHDA, CDR2 SQIVND (reference sequence). V was clipped by 3 bases and J by 9 bases, with 12 bases between them. This CDR3 spans 14 amino acids. Genomic DNA templated the TCR beta VDJ and CDR3 profiling. From the reads, TCRdb called clonotypes with MiXCR, one entry per CDR3 protein. The top ten clones hold 10% to 15% of a sample with more than 150,000 distinct CDR3 sequences, around 50% of them seen once. Sequencing was done on a sample of sorted CD4+, CD8+, or CD8+CD57+ T cells (not recorded which) from PBMCs. V and J are TRBV19 and TRBJ1-6; no definite D call. The sequence was obtained from a human donor with aplastic anemia. CDR3 in amino acids: CASSMASGGSPLHF. The DNA of the CDR3 is TGTGCCAGTAGTATGGCGTCAGGCGGTTCACCCCTCCACTTT. Looking up the rest from reference TRBV19 and TRBJ1-6 gives the full variable domain: DGGITQSPKYLFRKEGQNVTLSCEQNLNHDAMYWYRQDPGQGLRLIYYSQIVNDFQKGDIAEGYSVSREKKESFPLTVTSAQKNPTAFYLCASSMASGGSPLHFGNGTRLTVT.